These T cell receptor beta chains were read from a single sample in a study of blood T cell repertoires in COVID-19. Some clones are missing from TCRdb's copy, which holds only in-frame ones; the method was immunoSEQ multiplex PCR. The sample has 150,000 to 200,000 clones, roughly 80% seen once. The sequencing input was PBMCs or T cells enriched from blood (not recorded which). These receptors were obtained from an older woman who had recovered from COVID-19. Both conserved end residues are part of each CDR3. A D gene is named only where the DNA matches it firmly. Clone size, where shown, is once, few, many, or a class for clones that have expanded.

v_call	d_call	j_call	clone_size	cdr3_aa	cdr3_nt
TRBV9	TRBD1	TRBJ1-2	-	CASSAGQGFGYTF	TGTGCCAGCAGCGCGGGACAGGGTTTTGGCTACACCTTC
TRBV27	-	TRBJ1-2	-	CASSLYPRSGYTF	TGTGCCAGCAGTCTCTATCCACGGTCTGGCTACACCTTC
TRBV7-2	-	TRBJ1-5	-	CASRRQSNQPQHF	TGTGCCAGCAGAAGACAGAGCAATCAGCCCCAGCATTTT
TRBV11-2	TRBD1	TRBJ1-1	-	CASSAQGFGEAFF	TGTGCCAGCAGCGCACAGGGGTTCGGTGAAGCTTTCTTT
TRBV19	-	TRBJ2-3	-	CATWGRRDTDTQYF	TGTGCCACCTGGGGGAGGAGAGACACAGATACGCAGTATTTT
TRBV6-2/TRBV6-3	-	TRBJ2-7	-	CASSYARDPYEQYF	TGTGCCAGCAGTTACGCGCGGGACCCCTACGAGCAGTACTTC
TRBV2	TRBD2	TRBJ2-1	-	CASTSGDYLYNEQFF	TGTGCCAGCACCTCCGGGGACTATCTCTACAATGAGCAGTTCTTC
TRBV18	-	TRBJ2-1	-	CASSDSSLDEQFF	TGTGCCAGCTCGGATTCTAGCTTGGATGAGCAGTTCTTC
TRBV2	-	TRBJ1-1	-	CASLSSRNTEAFF	TGTGCCAGCCTATCCTCTCGAAACACTGAAGCTTTCTTT
TRBV5-4	TRBD2	TRBJ2-7	-	CASSRTSGGGLSGREQYF	TGTGCCAGCAGCCGGACTAGCGGGGGGGGCCTTTCTGGGCGAGAGCAGTACTTC
TRBV30	TRBD1	TRBJ1-4	-	CAWSYPGQGSEKLFF	TGTGCCTGGAGTTACCCGGGACAGGGGAGTGAAAAACTGTTTTTT
TRBV11-2	TRBD2	TRBJ2-1	-	CASSLDRTSGGRNEQFF	TGTGCCAGCAGCTTAGATAGAACTAGCGGGGGTCGCAATGAGCAGTTCTTC
TRBV10-3	TRBD1	TRBJ1-1	-	CAISGSTGGGDTEAFF	TGTGCCATCAGTGGGTCGACAGGGGGCGGAGACACTGAAGCTTTCTTT
TRBV5-1	TRBD2	TRBJ2-3	-	CASSDSGGRDTQYF	TGCGCCAGCAGCGATAGCGGGGGGCGAGATACGCAGTATTTT
TRBV5-8	-	TRBJ1-1	-	CASSLDYNTEAFF	TGTGCCAGCAGCTTGGATTATAACACTGAAGCTTTCTTT
TRBV19	-	TRBJ2-1	once	CASSTVSGFGDNEQFF	TGTGCCAGTAGTACCGTCTCGGGGTTTGGGGACAATGAGCAGTTCTTC
TRBV4-1	-	TRBJ1-2	-	CASSQGPLRGTPYGYTF	TGCGCCAGCAGCCAAGGGCCCCTTCGGGGGACCCCCTATGGCTACACCTTC
TRBV5-6	TRBD1	TRBJ1-1	few	CASSRDRGGTEAFF	TGTGCCAGCAGCAGAGACAGGGGAGGTACTGAAGCTTTCTTT
TRBV2	TRBD1	TRBJ1-2	-	CASSPGTGGFGNYGYTF	TGTGCCAGCAGTCCCGGGACAGGGGGCTTTGGGAACTATGGCTACACCTTC
TRBV5-6	TRBD1	TRBJ1-5	-	CASSFGTGGQPQHF	TGTGCCAGCAGCTTTGGGACAGGGGGCCAGCCCCAGCATTTT
TRBV5-1	TRBD2	TRBJ2-5	-	CASSLGTSGAETQYF	TGCGCCAGCAGCCTGGGGACTAGCGGGGCAGAGACCCAGTACTTC
TRBV19	TRBD1	TRBJ1-2	-	CASSISGGYDANYGYTF	TGTGCCAGTAGTATATCAGGGGGCTATGATGCTAACTATGGCTACACCTTC
TRBV19	TRBD1	TRBJ2-1	-	CASSPMDRGLYNEQFF	TGTGCCAGTAGTCCGATGGACAGGGGGCTCTACAATGAGCAGTTCTTC
TRBV7-2	TRBD1	TRBJ1-4	once	CASSPGQVANEKLFF	TGTGCCAGCAGCCCGGGACAGGTGGCTAATGAAAAACTGTTTTTT
TRBV24-1	-	TRBJ2-1	-	CATSDLPGSSYNEQFF	TGTGCCACCAGTGATTTACCAGGGTCCTCCTACAATGAGCAGTTCTTC